This is a list of T cell receptor beta chains from one sample in a study of shared clonotypes between healthy human individuals. The protocol was immunoSEQ multiplex PCR, while the TCRdb copy is restricted to in-frame clones and leaves out a portion. This table holds 850,000 to 1,200,000 clones, about 76% found once. Specimen: memory CD4+ T cells sorted from blood. All receptors come from a man younger than 35 in good health. CDR3s include the opening cysteine and the closing phenylalanine or tryptophan. D genes are given only for firm matches. Clone sizes are given selectively: once, few, many, or a class where the clone is expanded.

>TRBJ1-5|TRBV7-2|few|.
CASSLVQGSNQPQHF
TGTGCCAGCAGCTTAGTTCAGGGTAGCAATCAGCCCCAGCATTTT
>TRBJ2-5|TRBV4-1|.|TRBD1
CASSQGGQGAPLIKTQYF
TGCGCCAGCAGCCAAGGGGGACAGGGGGCTCCATTGATAAAGACCCAGTACTTC
>TRBJ1-3|TRBV9|few|.
CASSGSGRSSGNTIYF
TGTGCCAGCAGCGGATCGGGACGGTCCTCTGGAAACACCATATATTTT
>TRBJ1-1|TRBV7-9|few|.
CASSLSRANTEAFF
TGTGCCAGCAGCTTATCACGGGCGAACACTGAAGCTTTCTTT
>TRBJ1-2|TRBV7-3|.|.
CASSLRRGTNYGYTF
TGTGCCAGCAGCTTACGCAGAGGAACTAACTATGGCTACACCTTC
>TRBJ1-6|TRBV27|.|.
CASSFGRADSPLHF
TGTGCCAGCAGTTTCGGGAGGGCGGATTCACCCCTCCACTTT
>TRBJ2-7|TRBV18|.|.
CASSPPGRVVDEQYF
TGTGCCAGCTCACCACCGGGCAGGGTGGTGGACGAGCAGTACTTC
>TRBJ2-2|TRBV7-9|.|.
CASSLASRNTGELFF
TGTGCCAGCAGCTTAGCGAGCAGGAACACCGGGGAGCTGTTTTTT
>TRBJ1-6|TRBV28|once|.
CASSQGSLSNSPLHF
TGTGCCAGCTCACAGGGATCCTTGAGTAATTCACCCCTCCACTTT
>TRBJ2-3|TRBV7-9|.|TRBD2
CASSFGGNTDTQYF
TGTGCCAGCAGCTTCGGGGGGAACACAGATACGCAGTATTTT
>TRBJ2-5|TRBV18|.|.
CASSRGTPGTAETQYF
TGTGCCAGCTCACGTGGGACTCCGGGGACCGCGGAGACCCAGTACTTC
>TRBJ2-1|TRBV2|.|TRBD2
CASSPTSGATYNEQFF
TGTGCCAGCAGTCCCACTAGCGGAGCTACCTACAATGAGCAGTTCTTC
>TRBJ2-5|TRBV7-2|.|.
CASSPGTPGAETQYF
TGTGCCAGCAGTCCCGGGACTCCCGGGGCAGAGACCCAGTACTTC
>TRBJ1-3|TRBV5-1|.|.
CASSLAGDSSGNTIYF
TGCGCCAGCAGCTTGGCCGGAGATAGCTCTGGAAACACCATATATTTT
>TRBJ2-2|TRBV19|few|.
CASSWGANTGELFF
TGTGCCAGTAGTTGGGGGGCGAACACCGGGGAGCTGTTTTTT
>TRBJ2-5|TRBV6-1|once|TRBD2
CASSGGLVSETQYF
TGTGCCAGCAGTGGGGGACTAGTATCCGAGACCCAGTACTTC
>TRBJ2-5|TRBV2|.|TRBD2
CASSGTSGTQYF
TGTGCCAGCAGTGGGACTAGCGGGACCCAGTACTTC
>TRBJ2-7|TRBV7-2|.|TRBD2
CASSLTSGGIYEQYF
TGTGCCAGCAGCTTAACTAGCGGGGGGATCTACGAGCAGTACTTC
>TRBJ2-2|TRBV5-1|.|.
CASSLDRGPGGTGELFF
TGCGCCAGCAGCTTGGATCGGGGGCCCGGGGGAACCGGGGAGCTGTTTTTT
>TRBJ2-7|TRBV21-1|.|.
CASSKGAPSYEQYF
TGTGCCAGCAGCAAAGGGGCGCCCAGCTACGAGCAGTACTTC
>TRBJ1-2|TRBV18|.|TRBD1
CASSPSGGSFGYTF
TGTGCCAGCTCACCATCAGGGGGTAGTTTTGGCTACACCTTC
>TRBJ1-1|TRBV7-6|.|TRBD1
CASSLVRTGSGTYTEAFF
TGTGCCAGCAGCTTAGTCCGGACAGGGTCGGGGACTTACACTGAAGCTTTCTTT
>TRBJ1-2|TRBV7-2|once|TRBD1
CASSLGQGLNYGYTF
TGTGCCAGCAGCTTGGGACAGGGCCTTAACTATGGCTACACCTTC
>TRBJ2-3|TRBV7-7|.|.
CASSLGYTDTQYF
TGTGCTAGCAGCTTGGGGTACACAGATACGCAGTATTTT
>TRBJ2-3|TRBV7-9|.|.
CASSLGLETDTQYF
TGTGCCAGCAGCTTAGGACTAGAGACAGATACGCAGTATTTT
>TRBJ2-7|TRBV28|.|.
CASTTGGARSYEQYF
TGTGCCAGCACCACTGGGGGGGCCCGCTCCTACGAGCAGTACTTC
>TRBJ2-7|TRBV21-1|.|.
CASSKESAGYYF
TGTGCCAGCAGCAAAGAGTCGGCAGGGTACTACTTC
>TRBJ2-7|TRBV18|.|.
CASSSTGKSSDEQYF
TGTGCCAGCTCATCGACGGGGAAGAGTAGCGACGAGCAGTACTTC
>TRBJ2-7|TRBV19|.|.
CASSPREGQSYEQYF
TGTGCCAGTAGTCCACGAGAGGGACAAAGCTACGAGCAGTACTTC
>TRBJ1-6|TRBV19|.|.
CASSTREVGSPLHF
TGTGCCAGTAGTACCAGGGAGGTCGGTTCACCCCTCCACTTT
>TRBJ2-4|TRBV5-1|.|.
CASSLSFGGTNVWYF
TGCGCCAGCAGCTTGAGTTTTGGGGGTACTAATGTGTGGTACTTC
>TRBJ1-1|TRBV5-1|.|TRBD1
CASKDRTEAFF
TGCGCCAGCAAGGACAGGACTGAAGCTTTCTTT
>TRBJ1-6|TRBV9|few|.
CASTRAQDF
TGTGCCAGCACAAGGGCCCAAGACTTT
>TRBJ2-1|TRBV5-1|.|TRBD1
CASRRGTGGGNEQFF
TGCGCCAGCAGACGCGGGACAGGGGGAGGCAATGAGCAGTTCTTC